Below, one T cell receptor (beta chain) is given with its context. Some clones are missing from TCRdb's copy, which holds only in-frame ones; the method was immunoSEQ multiplex PCR. The table shows 97,000 or so clones, with around 88% occurring only once. This entry is derived from a study of identifying expanded T cells in peripheral blood. Germline V gene lookup returns CDR1 MNHEY and CDR2 SMNVEV (reference sequence). Trimming took 3 bases from V and 6 from J, leaving 9 bases between them. The CDR3 runs 12 residues. No infections or other immune events were documented during collection. The receptor was derived from a person between 18 and 75 years old in good health. This chain joins TRBV27 and TRBJ2-7; D perhaps matches TRBD1 (5 bases). Material for sequencing was blood. CDR3 nucleotide sequence: TGTGCCAGCAGTTTCCAGGGCTTCGAGCAGTACTTC. Translated: CASSFQGFEQYF.